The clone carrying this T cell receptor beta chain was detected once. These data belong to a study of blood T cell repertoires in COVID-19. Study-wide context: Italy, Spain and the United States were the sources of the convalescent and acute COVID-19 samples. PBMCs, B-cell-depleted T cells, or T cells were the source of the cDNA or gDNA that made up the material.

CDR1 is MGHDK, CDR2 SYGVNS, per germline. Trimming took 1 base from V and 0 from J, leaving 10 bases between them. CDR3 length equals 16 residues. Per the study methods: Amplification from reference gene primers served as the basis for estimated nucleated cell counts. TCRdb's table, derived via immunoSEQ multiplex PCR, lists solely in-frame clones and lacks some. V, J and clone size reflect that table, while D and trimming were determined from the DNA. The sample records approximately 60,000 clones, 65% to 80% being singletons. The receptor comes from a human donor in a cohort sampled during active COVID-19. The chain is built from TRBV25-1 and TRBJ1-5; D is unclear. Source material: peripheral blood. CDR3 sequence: CASSEWCQYSNQPQHF. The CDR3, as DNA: TGTGCCAGCAGTGAATGGTGCCAGTATAGCAATCAGCCCCAGCATTTT.